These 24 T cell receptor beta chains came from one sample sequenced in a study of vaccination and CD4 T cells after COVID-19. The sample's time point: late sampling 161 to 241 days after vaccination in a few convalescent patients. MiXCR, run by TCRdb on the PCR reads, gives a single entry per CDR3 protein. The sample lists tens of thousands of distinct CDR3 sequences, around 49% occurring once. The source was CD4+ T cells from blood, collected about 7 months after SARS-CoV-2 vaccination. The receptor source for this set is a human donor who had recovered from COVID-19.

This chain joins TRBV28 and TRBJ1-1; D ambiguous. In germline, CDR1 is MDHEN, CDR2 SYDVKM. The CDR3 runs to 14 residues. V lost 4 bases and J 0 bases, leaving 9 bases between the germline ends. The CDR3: CASSYSAVNTEAFF. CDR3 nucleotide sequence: TGTGCCAGCAGTTATTCAGCTGTGAACACTGAAGCTTTCTTT.

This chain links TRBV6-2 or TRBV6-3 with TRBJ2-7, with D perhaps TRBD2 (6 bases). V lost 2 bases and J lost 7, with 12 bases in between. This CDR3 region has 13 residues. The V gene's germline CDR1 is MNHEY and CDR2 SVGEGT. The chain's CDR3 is CASSYTGVEEQYF. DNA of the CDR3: TGTGCCAGCAGTTACACGGGAGTAGAAGAGCAGTACTTC.

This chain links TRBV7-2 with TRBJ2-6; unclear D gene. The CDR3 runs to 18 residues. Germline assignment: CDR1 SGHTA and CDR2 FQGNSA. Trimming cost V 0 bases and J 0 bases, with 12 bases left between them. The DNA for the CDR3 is TGTGCCAGCAGCTTAGCGCTTCATTGGGACTCTGGGGCCAACGTCCTGACTTTC. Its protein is CASSLALHWDSGANVLTF.

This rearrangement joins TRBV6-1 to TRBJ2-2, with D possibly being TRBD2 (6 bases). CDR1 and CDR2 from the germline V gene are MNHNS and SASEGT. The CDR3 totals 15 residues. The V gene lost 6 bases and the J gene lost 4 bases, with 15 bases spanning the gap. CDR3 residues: CASREGLPITGELFF. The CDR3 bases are TGTGCCAGCAGGGAGGGACTTCCGATCACCGGGGAGCTGTTTTTT.

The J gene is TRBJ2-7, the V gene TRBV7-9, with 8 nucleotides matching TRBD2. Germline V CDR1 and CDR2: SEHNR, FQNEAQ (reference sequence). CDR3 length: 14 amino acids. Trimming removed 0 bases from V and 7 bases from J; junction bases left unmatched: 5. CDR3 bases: TGTGCCAGCAGCTTAGCTCGGGAGGGCCGGGAGCAGTACTTC. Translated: CASSLAREGREQYF.

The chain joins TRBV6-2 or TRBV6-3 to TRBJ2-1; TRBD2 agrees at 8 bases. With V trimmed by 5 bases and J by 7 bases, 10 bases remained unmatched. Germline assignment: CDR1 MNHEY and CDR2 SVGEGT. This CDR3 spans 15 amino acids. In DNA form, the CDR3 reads TGTGCCAGCAGTCCCCCCGGCGGGGGGAGAAATGAGCAGTTCTTC. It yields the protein CASSPPGGGRNEQFF.

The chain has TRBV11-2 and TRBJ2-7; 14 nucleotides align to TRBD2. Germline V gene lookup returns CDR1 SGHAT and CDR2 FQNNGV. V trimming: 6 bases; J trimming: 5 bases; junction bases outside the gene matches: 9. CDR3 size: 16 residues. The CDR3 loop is CASSSTSGRAWDEQYF. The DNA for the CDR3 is TGTGCCAGCAGTTCGACTAGCGGGAGGGCTTGGGACGAGCAGTACTTC.

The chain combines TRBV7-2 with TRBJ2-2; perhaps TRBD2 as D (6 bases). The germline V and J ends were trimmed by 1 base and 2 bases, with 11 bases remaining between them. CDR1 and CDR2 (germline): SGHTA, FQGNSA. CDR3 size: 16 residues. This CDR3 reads CASSLGPAGNTGELFF. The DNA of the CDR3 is TGTGCCAGCAGCTTAGGGCCAGCGGGTAACACCGGGGAGCTGTTTTTT. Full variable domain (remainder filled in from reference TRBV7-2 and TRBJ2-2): GAGVSQSPSNKVTEKGKDVELRCDPISGHTALYWYRQSLGQGLEFLIYFQGNSAPDKSGLPSDRFSAERTGGSVSTLTIQRTQQEDSAVYLCASSLGPAGNTGELFFGEGSRLTVL.

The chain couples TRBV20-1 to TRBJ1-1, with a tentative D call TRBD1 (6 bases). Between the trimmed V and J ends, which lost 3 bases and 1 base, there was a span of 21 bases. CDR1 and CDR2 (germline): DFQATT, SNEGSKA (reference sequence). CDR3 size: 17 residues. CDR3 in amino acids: CSARDPFGGEGNTEAFF. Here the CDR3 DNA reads TGCAGTGCTAGGGATCCTTTTGGGGGCGAAGGGAACACTGAAGCTTTCTTT.

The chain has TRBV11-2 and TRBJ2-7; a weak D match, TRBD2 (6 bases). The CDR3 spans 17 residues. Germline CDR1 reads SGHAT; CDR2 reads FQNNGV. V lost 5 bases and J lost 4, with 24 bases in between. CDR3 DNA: TGTGCCAGCAGCGAACTAGGCGTAGGGCCAGGAGGGTACGAGCAGTACTTC. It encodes CASSELGVGPGGYEQYF.

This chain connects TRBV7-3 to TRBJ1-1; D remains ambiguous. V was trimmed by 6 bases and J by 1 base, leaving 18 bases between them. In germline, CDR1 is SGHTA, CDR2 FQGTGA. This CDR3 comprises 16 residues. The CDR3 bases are TGTGCCAGCAGTCCAGGAGGGCGGCTCAAGAACACTGAAGCTTTCTTT. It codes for CASSPGGRLKNTEAFF. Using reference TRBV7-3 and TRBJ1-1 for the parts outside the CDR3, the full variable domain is GAGVSQTPSNKVTEKGKYVELRCDPISGHTALYWYRQSLGQGPEFLIYFQGTGAADDSGLPNDRFFAVRPEGSVSTLKIQRTERGDSAVYLCASSPGGRLKNTEAFFGQGTRLTVV.

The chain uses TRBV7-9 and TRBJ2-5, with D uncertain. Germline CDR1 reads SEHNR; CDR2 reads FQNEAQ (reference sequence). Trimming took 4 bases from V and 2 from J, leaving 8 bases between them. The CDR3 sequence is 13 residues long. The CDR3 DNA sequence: TGTGCCAGCAGCTATAGGGAACAAGAGACCCAGTACTTC. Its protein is CASSYREQETQYF.

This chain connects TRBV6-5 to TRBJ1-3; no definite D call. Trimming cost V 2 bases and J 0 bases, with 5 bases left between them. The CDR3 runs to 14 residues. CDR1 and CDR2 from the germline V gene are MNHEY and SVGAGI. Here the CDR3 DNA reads TGTGCCAGCAGTTACCGAACCTCTGGAAACACCATATATTTT. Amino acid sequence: CASSYRTSGNTIYF.

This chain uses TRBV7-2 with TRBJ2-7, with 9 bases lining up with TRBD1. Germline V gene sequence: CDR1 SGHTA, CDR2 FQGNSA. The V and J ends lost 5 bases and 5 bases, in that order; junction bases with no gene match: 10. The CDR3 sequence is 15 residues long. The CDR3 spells CASSPAGQGLNEQYF. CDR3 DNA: TGTGCCAGCAGCCCCGCGGGACAGGGACTTAACGAGCAGTACTTC.

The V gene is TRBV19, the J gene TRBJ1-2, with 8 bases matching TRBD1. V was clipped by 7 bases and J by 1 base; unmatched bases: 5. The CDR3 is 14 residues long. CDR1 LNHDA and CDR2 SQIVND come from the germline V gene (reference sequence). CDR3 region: CASIGTGGNYGYTF. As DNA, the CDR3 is TGTGCCAGTATAGGGACAGGTGGTAACTATGGCTACACCTTC.

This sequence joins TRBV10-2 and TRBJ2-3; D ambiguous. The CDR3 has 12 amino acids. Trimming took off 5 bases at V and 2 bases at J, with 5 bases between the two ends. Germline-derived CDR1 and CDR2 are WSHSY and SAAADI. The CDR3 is CASSPFTDTQYF. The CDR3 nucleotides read TGCGCCAGCAGTCCATTCACAGATACGCAGTATTTT.

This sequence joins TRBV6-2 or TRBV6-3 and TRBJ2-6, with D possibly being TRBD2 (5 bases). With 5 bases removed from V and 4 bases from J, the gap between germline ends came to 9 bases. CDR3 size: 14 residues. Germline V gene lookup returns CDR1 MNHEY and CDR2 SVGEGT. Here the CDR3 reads CASSPRAGANVLTF. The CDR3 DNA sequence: TGTGCCAGCAGTCCGCGGGCCGGGGCCAACGTCCTGACTTTC.

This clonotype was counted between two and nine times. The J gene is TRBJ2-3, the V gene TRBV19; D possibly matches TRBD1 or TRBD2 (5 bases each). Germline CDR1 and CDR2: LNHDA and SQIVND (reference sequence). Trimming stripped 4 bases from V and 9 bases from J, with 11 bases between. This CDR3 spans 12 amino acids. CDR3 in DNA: TGTGCCAGTAGTAGGTGGGACGGGACGCAGTATTTT. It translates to CASSRWDGTQYF. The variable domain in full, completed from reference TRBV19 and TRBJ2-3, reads DGGITQSPKYLFRKEGQNVTLSCEQNLNHDAMYWYRQDPGQGLRLIYYSQIVNDFQKGDIAEGYSVSREKKESFPLTVTSAQKNPTAFYLCASSRWDGTQYFGPGTRLTVL.

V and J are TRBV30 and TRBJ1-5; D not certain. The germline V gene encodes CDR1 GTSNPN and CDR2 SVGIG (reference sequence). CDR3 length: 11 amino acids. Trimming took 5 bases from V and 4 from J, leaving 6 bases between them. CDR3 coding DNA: TGTGCCTGGGGATTTAATCAGCCCCAGCATTTT. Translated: CAWGFNQPQHF.

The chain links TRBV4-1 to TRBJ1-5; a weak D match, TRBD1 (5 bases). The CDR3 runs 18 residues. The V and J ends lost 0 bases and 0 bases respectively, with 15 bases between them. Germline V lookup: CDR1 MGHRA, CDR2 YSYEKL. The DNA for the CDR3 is TGCGCCAGCAGCCAAGATTGGGCCGGGGGTTATAGCAATCAGCCCCAGCATTTT. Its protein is CASSQDWAGGYSNQPQHF.

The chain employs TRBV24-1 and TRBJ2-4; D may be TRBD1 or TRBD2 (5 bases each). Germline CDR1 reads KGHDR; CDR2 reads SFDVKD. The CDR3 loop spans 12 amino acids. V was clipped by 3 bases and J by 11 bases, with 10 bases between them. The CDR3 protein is CATSDLGVVQYF. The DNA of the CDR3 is TGTGCCACCAGTGATCTGGGGGTGGTTCAGTACTTC.

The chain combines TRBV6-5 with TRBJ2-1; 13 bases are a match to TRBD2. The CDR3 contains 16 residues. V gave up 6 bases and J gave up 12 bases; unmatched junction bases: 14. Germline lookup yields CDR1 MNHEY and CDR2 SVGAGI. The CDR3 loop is CASSYPRGLAGVVQFF. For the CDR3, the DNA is TGTGCCAGCAGCTACCCCCGCGGACTAGCGGGAGTTGTGCAGTTCTTC.

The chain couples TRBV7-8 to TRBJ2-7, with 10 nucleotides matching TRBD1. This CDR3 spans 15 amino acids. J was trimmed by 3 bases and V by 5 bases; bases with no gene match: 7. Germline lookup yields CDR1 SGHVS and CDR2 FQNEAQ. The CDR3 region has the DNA TGTGCCAGCAGCACTCAGAGGGACAGGGGCTACGAGCAGTACTTC. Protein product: CASSTQRDRGYEQYF.

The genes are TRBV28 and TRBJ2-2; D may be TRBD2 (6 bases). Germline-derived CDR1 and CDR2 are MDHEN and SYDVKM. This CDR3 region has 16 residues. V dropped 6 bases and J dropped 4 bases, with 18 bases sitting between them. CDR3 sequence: CASSLDSPGVTGELFF. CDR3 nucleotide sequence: TGTGCCAGCAGCCTGGACTCCCCGGGGGTCACCGGGGAGCTGTTTTTT.